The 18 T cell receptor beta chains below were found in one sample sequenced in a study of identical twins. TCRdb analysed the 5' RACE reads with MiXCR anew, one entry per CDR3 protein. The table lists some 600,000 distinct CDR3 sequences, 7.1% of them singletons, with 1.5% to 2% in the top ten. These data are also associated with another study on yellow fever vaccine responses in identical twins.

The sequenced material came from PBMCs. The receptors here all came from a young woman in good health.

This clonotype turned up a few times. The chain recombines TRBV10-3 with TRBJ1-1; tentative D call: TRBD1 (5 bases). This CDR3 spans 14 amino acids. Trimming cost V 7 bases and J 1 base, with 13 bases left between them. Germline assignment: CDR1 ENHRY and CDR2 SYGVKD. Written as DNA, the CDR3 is TGTGCCATCACCGGCGGGGGTCCGAACACTGAAGCTTTCTTT. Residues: CAITGGGPNTEAFF.

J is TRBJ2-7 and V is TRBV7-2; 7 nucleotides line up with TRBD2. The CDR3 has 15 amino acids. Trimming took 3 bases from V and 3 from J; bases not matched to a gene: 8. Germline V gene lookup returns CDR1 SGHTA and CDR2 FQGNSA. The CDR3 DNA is TGTGCCAGCAGCTTTCGGGGGGTGGAGGGCTACGAGCAGTACTTC. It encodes CASSFRGVEGYEQYF. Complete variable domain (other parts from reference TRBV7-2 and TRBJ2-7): GAGVSQSPSNKVTEKGKDVELRCDPISGHTALYWYRQSLGQGLEFLIYFQGNSAPDKSGLPSDRFSAERTGGSVSTLTIQRTQQEDSAVYLCASSFRGVEGYEQYFGPGTRLTVT.

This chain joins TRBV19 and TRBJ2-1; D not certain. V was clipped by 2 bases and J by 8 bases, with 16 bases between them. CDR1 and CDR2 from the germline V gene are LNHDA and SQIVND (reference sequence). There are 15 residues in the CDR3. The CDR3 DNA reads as TGTGCCAGTAGTATAAGATATCTCAGGTTCGATGAGCAGTTCTTC. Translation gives CASSIRYLRFDEQFF.

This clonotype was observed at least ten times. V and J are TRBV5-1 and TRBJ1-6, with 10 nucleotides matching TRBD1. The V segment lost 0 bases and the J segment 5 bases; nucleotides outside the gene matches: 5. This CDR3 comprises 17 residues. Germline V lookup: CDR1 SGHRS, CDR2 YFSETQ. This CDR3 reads CASSLGDRGQNNSPLHF. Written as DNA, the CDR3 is TGCGCCAGCAGCTTGGGTGACAGGGGGCAGAATAATTCACCCCTCCACTTT.

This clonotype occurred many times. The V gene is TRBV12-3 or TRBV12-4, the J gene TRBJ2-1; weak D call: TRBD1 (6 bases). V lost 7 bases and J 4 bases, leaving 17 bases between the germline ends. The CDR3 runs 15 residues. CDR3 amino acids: CASTKTKGGYNEQFF. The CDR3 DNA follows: TGTGCCAGCACCAAGACTAAAGGGGGTTACAATGAGCAGTTCTTC.

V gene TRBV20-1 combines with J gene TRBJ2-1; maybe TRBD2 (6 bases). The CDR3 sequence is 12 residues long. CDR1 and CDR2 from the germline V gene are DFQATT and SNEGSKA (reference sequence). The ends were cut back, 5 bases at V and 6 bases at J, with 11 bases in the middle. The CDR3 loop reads CSASGRGNEQFF. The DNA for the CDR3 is TGCAGTGCTTCGGGGCGGGGCAATGAGCAGTTCTTC.

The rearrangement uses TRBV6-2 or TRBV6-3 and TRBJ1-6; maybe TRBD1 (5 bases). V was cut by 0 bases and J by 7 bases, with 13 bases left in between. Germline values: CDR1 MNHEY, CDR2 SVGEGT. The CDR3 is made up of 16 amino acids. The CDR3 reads CASSYSGEHENSPLHF. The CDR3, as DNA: TGTGCCAGCAGTTACTCAGGGGAACACGAAAATTCACCCCTCCACTTT.

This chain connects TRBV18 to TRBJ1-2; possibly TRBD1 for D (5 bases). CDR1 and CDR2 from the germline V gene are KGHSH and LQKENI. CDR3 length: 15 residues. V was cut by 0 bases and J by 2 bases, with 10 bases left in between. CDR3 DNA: TGTGCCAGCTCACCACCCGGGACGGTGAACTATGGCTACACCTTC. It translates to CASSPPGTVNYGYTF.

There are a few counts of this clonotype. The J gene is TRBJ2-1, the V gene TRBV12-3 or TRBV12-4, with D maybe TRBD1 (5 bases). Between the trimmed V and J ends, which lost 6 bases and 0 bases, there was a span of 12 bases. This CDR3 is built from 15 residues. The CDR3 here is CASRKQVSSYNEQFF. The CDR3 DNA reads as TGTGCCAGCAGAAAACAGGTCAGCTCCTACAATGAGCAGTTCTTC.

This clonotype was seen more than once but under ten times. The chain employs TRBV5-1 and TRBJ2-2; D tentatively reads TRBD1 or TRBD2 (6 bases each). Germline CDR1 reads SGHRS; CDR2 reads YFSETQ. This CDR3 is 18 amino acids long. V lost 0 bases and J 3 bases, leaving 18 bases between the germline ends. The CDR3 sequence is CASSLEVIRGRYTGELFF. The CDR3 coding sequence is TGCGCCAGCAGCTTGGAAGTTATCCGGGGGCGGTACACCGGGGAGCTGTTTTTT.

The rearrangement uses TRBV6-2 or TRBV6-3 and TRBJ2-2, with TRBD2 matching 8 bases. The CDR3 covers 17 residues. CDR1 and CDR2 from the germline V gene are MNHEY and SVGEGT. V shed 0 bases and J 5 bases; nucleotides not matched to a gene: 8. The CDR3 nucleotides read TGTGCCAGCAGTTACTCCCCCTTAGCGGGACCGACCGGGGAGCTGTTTTTT. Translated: CASSYSPLAGPTGELFF.

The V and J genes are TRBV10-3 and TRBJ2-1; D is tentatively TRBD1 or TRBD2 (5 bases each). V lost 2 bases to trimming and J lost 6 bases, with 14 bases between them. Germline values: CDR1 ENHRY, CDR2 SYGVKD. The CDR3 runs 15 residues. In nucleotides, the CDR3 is TGTGCCATCAGTGAGGGGGGACGGACCGCCAATGAGCAGTTCTTC. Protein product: CAISEGGRTANEQFF.

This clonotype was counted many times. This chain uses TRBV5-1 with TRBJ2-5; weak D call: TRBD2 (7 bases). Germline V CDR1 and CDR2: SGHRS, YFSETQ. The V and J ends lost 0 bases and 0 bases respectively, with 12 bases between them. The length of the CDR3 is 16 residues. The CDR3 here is CASSLARGAYQETQYF. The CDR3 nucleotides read TGCGCCAGCAGCTTGGCCCGGGGGGCGTACCAAGAGACCCAGTACTTC.

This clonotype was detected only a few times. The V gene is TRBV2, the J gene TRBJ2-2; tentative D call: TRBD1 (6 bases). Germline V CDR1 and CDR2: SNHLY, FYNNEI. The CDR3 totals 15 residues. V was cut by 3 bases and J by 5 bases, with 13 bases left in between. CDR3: CASSEAGEKTGELFF. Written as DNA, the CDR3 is TGTGCCAGCAGTGAGGCAGGGGAAAAGACCGGGGAGCTGTTTTTT.

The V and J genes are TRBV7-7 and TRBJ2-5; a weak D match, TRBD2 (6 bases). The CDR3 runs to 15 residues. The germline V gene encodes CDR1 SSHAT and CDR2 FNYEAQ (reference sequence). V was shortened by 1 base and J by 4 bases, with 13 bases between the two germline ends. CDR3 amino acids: CASSLDRGTVETQYF. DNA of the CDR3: TGTGCCAGCAGCTTAGACCGCGGGACGGTAGAGACCCAGTACTTC.

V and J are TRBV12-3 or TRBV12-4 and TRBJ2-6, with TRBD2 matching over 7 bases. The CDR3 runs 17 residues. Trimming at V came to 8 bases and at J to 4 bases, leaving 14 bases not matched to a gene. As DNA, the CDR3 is TGTGCCAGCTCATTAGAGCGGCGGGGGATGGGGGCCAACGTCCTGACTTTC. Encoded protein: CASSLERRGMGANVLTF.

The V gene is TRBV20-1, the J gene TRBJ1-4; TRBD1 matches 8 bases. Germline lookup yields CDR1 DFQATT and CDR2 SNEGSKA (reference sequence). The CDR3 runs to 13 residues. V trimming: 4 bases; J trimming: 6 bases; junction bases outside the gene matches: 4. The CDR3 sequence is CSATGGGDEKLFF. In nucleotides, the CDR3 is TGCAGTGCTACAGGGGGCGGGGATGAAAAACTGTTTTTT.

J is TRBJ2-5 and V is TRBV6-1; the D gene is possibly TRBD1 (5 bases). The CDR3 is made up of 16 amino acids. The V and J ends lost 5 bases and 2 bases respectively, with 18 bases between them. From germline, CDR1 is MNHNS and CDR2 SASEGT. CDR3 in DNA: TGTGCCAGCAGTCCTAGGAGACAGAGTCATCAAGAGACCCAGTACTTC. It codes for CASSPRRQSHQETQYF.